The entry that follows covers one T cell receptor (beta chain) sequence. It has no known antigen specificity. No base quality information exists; no much larger clone differs at one position. Ends trimmed: V by 3 bases, J by 7 bases; bases unmatched to a gene: 8. CDR1 and CDR2, looked up from the germline V gene, are MGHDK and SYGVNS. From the cysteine through the phenylalanine, the CDR3 covers 15 amino acids. The CDR3 DNA has 45 bases and is translated from base 1. The CDR3 regions of human TCRbeta chains were analyzed by immunosequencing. For the original study's pipeline: TCRs in the repertoires were matched against a reference library of SARS-CoV-2-specific TCRs that had been generated with the MIRA antigen-specificity platform. Breadth meant the fraction of unique TCRs that were SARS-CoV-2-associated, whereas depth meant the fraction of total T cells that were SARS-CoV-2-associated. Using the MIRA data, each spike-specific TCR was assigned both to the spike region to which the TCR was reactive and to a CD4 or CD8 class. Log10-transformed breadth and depth values were compared by one-way ANOVA with Sidak's multiple comparisons tests. TCRdb obtained this table from immuneACCESS and retained in-frame rearrangements with V and J assigned. These tables miss some clones; where compared with another copy, unresolved V genes account for less than half of the shortfall, and the remainder is unexplained. V, J and clone size were drawn from that table, and D and trimming were deduced from the DNA. Recorded for this sample are 200,000 to 250,000 clones; about 93% of them occurred a single time. The top ten clones comprise around 1% of the sample.

In the paper's terms, the time point label means: baseline before first vaccination. What this sample's treatment or condition label stands for: meningococcal conjugate vaccine given as trial control. Vaccinee samples were obtained from the UK trials COV001 and COV002, which included a single-blind randomized controlled phase 2/3 trial of AZD1222 (ChAdOx1 nCoV-19) in healthy adults. Trial participant PBMC samples were collected at day 0 and day 28 after the second dose for TCRbeta chain sequencing. These data belong to a study of T cell responses to AZD1222 COVID-19 vaccine (dated by TCRdb to about 2021). For the study in its entirety: TCR sequencing covered 233 trial participants: 200 to 210 given two doses of AZD1222 and 26 given two doses of MenACWY control vaccine. Trial participants were enrolled by age into subgroups of 18-55, 56-69 and 70-plus years, and around 150, 29 and 61 TCR-sequenced participants, respectively, were included in these subgroups.

General study outcomes and caveats: Only a handful of AZD1222 recipients were SARS-CoV-2 seropositive at baseline, limiting conclusions about previously exposed vaccinees. Because no day 14 peak-response samples were available, repertoires were characterized only after the peak T cell response. The vaccine-associated CD4 TCRs covered the entire spike protein, and the dominant responses fell in regions 160-218 and 743-854. Reportedly, almost half of the unique spike-specific TCRs recognized epitopes lying outside the regions that are mutated in the B.1.351 and B.1.1.7 variants. After two AZD1222 doses, both the breadth and the depth of spike-specific TCRs were significantly higher than at day 0 and than in MenACWY recipients. The 56-69-year group was small, and its depth increase did not reach significance, likely because of low power. Participants were mostly white British and included more females than males, and it was suggested by the authors that clonal diversity may have been underestimated.

The sequence was collected from an adult in good health. Recombination joined TRBV25-1 with TRBJ2-3, with TRBD2 identical over 9 junction bases. The sample in question was peripheral blood, obtained on day 0 of MenACWY control vaccination. DNA sequence: TGTGCCAGCAGTGAGAGGGCGGGGGGGCCTAATACGCAGTATTTT. Its amino acids are CASSERAGGPNTQYF.